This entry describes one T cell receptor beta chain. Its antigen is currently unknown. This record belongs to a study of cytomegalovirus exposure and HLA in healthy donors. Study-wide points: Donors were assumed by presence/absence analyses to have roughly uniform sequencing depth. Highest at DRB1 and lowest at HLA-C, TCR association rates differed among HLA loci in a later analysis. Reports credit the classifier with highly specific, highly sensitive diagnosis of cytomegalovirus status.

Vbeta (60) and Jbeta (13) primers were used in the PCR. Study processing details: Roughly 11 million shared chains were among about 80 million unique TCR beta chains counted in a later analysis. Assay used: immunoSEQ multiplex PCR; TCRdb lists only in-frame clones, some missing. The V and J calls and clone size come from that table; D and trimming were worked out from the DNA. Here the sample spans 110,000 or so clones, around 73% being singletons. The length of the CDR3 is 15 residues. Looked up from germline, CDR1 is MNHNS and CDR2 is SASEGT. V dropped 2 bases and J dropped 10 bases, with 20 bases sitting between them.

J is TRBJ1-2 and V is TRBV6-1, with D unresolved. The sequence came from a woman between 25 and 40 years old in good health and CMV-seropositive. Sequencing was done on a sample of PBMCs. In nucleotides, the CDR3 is TGTGCCAGCAGTGAACATATGATGGCCAACGCGGACTACACCTTC. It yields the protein CASSEHMMANADYTF.